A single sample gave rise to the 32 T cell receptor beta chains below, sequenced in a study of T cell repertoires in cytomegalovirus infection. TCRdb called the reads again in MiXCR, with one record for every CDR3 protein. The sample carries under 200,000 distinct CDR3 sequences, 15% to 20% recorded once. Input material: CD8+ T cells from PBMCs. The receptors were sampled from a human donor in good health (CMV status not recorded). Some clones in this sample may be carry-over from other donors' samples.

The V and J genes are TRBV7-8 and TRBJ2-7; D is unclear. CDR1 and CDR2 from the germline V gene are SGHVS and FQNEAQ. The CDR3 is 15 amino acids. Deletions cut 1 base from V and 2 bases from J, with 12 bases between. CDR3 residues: CASSLVRLKPYEQYF. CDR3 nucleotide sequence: TGTGCCAGCAGCTTAGTTAGGCTGAAGCCCTACGAGCAGTACTTC.

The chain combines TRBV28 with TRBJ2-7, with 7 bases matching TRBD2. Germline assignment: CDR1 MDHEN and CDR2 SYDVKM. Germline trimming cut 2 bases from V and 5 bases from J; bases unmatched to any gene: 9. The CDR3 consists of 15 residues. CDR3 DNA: TGTGCCAGCAGTTTAGCCGGGACTATCGGGGACGAGCAGTACTTC. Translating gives CASSLAGTIGDEQYF. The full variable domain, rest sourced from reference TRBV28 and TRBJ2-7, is DVKVTQSSRYLVKRTGEKVFLECVQDMDHENMFWYRQDPGLGLRLIYFSYDVKMKEKGDIPEGYSVSREKKERFSLILESASTNQTSMYLCASSLAGTIGDEQYFGPGTRLTVT.

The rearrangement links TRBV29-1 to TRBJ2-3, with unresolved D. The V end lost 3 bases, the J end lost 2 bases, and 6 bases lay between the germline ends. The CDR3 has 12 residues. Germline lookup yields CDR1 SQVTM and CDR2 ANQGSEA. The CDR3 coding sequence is TGCAGCGTTGACCCAGCCACAGATACGCAGTATTTT. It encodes CSVDPATDTQYF.

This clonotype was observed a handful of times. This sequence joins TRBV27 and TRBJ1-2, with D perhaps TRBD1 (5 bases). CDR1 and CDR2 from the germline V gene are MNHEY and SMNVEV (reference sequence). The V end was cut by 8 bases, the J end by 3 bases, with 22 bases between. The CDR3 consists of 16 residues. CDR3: CASGALRTGGDYGYTF. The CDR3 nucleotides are TGTGCCAGCGGCGCCTTGAGGACGGGGGGGGACTATGGCTACACCTTC.

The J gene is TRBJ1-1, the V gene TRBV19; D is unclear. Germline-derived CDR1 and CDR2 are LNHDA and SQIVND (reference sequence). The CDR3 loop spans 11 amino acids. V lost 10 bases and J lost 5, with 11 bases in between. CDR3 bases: TGTGCCACTAACTTGAGGACTGAAGCTTTCTTT. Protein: CATNLRTEAFF.

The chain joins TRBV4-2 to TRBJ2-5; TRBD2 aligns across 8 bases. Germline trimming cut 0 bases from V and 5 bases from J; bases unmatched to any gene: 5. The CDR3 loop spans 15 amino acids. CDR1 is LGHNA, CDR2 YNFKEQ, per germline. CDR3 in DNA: TGTGCCAGCAGCCAAGACCCGGGGGGGTCGGAGACCCAGTACTTC. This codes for CASSQDPGGSETQYF.

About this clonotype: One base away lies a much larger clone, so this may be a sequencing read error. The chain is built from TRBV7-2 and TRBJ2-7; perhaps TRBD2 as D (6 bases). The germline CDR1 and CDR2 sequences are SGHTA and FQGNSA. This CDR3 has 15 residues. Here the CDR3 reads CASSFNRDSTYEHYF. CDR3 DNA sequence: TGTGCCAGCAGCTTTAACCGGGACTCCACCTACGAGCACTACTTC.

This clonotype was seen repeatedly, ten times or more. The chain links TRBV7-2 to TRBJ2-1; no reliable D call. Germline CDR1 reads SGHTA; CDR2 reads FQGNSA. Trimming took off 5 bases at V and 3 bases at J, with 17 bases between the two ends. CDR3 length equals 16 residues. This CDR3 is CASSRSRVQNYNEQFF. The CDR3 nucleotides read TGTGCCAGCAGCCGATCCCGGGTCCAAAACTACAATGAGCAGTTCTTC.

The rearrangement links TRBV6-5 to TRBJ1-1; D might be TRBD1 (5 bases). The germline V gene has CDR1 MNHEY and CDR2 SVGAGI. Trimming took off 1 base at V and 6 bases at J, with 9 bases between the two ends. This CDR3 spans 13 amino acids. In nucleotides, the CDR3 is TGTGCCAGCAGTTACTGGCGAGGGGCTGAAGCTTTCTTT. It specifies CASSYWRGAEAFF.

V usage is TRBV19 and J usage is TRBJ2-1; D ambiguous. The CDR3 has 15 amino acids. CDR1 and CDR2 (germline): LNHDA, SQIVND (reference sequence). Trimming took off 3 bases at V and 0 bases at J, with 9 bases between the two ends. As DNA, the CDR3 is TGTGCCAGTAGTATCTGGAGTAGCTCCTACAATGAGCAGTTCTTC. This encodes CASSIWSSSYNEQFF.

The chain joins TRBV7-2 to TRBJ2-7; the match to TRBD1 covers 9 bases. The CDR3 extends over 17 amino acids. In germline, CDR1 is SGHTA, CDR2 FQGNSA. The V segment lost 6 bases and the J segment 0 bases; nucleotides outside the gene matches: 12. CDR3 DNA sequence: TGTGCCAGCAGTTTATCGTCGGACAGGGGCTACTCCTACGAGCAGTACTTC. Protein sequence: CASSLSSDRGYSYEQYF. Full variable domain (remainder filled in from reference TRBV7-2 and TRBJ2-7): GAGVSQSPSNKVTEKGKDVELRCDPISGHTALYWYRQSLGQGLEFLIYFQGNSAPDKSGLPSDRFSAERTGGSVSTLTIQRTQQEDSAVYLCASSLSSDRGYSYEQYFGPGTRLTVT.

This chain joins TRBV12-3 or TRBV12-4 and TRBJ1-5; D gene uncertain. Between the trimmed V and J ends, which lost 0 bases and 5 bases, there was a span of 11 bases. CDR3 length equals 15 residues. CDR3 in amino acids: CASSLAGILDQPQHF. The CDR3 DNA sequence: TGTGCCAGCAGTTTAGCTGGAATTCTCGATCAGCCCCAGCATTTT.

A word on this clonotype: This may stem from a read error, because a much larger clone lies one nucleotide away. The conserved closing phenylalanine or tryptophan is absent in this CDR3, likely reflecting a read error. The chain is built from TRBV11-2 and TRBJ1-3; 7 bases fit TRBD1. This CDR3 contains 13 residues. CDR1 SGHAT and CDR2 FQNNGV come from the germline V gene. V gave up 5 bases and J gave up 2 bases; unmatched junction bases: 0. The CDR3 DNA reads TGTGCCAGCAGCGACAGGGCTGGAAACACCATATATTTA. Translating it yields CASSDRAGNTIYL.

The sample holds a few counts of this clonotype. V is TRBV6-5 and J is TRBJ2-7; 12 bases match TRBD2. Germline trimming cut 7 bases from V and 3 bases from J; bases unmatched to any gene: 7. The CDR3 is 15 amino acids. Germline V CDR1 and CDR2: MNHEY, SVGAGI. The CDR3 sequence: CASIGLAGYDYEQYF. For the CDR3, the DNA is TGTGCCAGCATCGGACTAGCGGGATACGACTACGAGCAGTACTTC.

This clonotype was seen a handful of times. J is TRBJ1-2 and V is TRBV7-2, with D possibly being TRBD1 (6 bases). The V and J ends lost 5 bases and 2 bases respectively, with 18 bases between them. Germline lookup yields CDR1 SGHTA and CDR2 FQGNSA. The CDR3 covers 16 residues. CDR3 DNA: TGTGCCAGCAGCGAGTTGGGGGGCGCGGCGAACTATGGCTACACCTTC. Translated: CASSELGGAANYGYTF.

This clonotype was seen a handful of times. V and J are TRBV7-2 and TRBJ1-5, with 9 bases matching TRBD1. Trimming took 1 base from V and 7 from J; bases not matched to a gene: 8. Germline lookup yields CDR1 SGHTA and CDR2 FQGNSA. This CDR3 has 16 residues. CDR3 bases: TGTGCCAGCAGCTTAGGGCCGGGACAGGGCGACCAGCCCCAGCATTTT. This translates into CASSLGPGQGDQPQHF. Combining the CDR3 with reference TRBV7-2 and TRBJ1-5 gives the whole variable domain GAGVSQSPSNKVTEKGKDVELRCDPISGHTALYWYRQSLGQGLEFLIYFQGNSAPDKSGLPSDRFSAERTGGSVSTLTIQRTQQEDSAVYLCASSLGPGQGDQPQHFGDGTRLSIL.

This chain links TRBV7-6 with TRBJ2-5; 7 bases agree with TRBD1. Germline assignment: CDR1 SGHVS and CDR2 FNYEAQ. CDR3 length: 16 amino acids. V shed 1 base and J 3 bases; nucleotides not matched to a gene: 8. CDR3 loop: CASSLVRFGTEETQYF. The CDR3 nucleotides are TGTGCCAGCAGCTTAGTTCGTTTTGGGACAGAAGAGACCCAGTACTTC.

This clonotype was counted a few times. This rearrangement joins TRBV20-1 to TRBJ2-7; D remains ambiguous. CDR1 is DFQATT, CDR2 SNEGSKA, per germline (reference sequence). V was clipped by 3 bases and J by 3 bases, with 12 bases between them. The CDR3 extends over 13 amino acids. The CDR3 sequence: CSASRTTHYEQYF. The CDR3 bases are TGCAGTGCTAGCCGTACTACCCACTACGAGCAGTACTTC.

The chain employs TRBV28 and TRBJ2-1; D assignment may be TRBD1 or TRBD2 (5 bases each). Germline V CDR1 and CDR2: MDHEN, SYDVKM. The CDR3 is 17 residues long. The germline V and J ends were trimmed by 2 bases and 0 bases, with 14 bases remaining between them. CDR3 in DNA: TGTGCCAGCAGTTTACGTGGGGGTGAGAGCTCCTACAATGAGCAGTTCTTC. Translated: CASSLRGGESSYNEQFF.

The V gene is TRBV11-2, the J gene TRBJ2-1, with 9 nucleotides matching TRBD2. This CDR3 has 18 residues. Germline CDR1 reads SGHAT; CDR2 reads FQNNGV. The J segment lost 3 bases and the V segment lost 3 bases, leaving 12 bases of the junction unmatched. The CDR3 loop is CASSFLSGRNGIYNEQFF. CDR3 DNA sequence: TGTGCCAGCAGCTTTCTCAGCGGGAGGAATGGGATCTACAATGAGCAGTTCTTC.

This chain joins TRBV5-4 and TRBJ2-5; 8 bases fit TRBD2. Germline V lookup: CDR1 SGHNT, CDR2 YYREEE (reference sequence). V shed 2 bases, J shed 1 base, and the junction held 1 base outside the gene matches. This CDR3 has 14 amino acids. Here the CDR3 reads CASSFRGGQETQYF. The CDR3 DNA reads TGTGCCAGCAGCTTCCGGGGGGGCCAAGAGACCCAGTACTTC. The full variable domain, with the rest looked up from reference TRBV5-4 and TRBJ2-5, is ETGVTQSPTHLIKTRGQQVTLRCSSQSGHNTVSWYQQALGQGPQFIFQYYREEENGRGNFPPRFSGLQFPNYSSELNVNALELDDSALYLCASSFRGGQETQYFGPGTRLLVL.

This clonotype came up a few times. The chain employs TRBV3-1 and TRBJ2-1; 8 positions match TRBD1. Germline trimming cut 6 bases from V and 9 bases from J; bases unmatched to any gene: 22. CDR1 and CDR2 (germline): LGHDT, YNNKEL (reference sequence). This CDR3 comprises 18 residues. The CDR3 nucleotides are TGTGCCAGCAGGCCCCATCCCCTGGACAGGGTTTTGGGAGGTGAGCAGTTCTTC. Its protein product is CASRPHPLDRVLGGEQFF.

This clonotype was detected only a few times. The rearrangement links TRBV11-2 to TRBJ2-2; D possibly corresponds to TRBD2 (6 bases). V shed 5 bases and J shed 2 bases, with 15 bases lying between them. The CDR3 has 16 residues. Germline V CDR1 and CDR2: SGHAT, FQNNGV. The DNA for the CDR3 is TGTGCCAGCAGCCGGACGGGCGGGACCAACACCGGGGAGCTGTTTTTT. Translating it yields CASSRTGGTNTGELFF.

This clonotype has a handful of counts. CDR3 coding DNA: TGCAGTGCTAGAGATCTTAGTTCTGGGACGGACACGTCATGGCAGTTCTTC. Translation gives CSARDLSSGTDTSWQFF. The rearrangement links TRBV20-1 to TRBJ2-1; D might be TRBD1 or TRBD2, each matching 5 bases. V lost 0 bases, J lost 12 bases, and 27 bases lay in between. Germline-derived CDR1 and CDR2 are DFQATT and SNEGSKA (reference sequence). The CDR3 runs to 17 residues.

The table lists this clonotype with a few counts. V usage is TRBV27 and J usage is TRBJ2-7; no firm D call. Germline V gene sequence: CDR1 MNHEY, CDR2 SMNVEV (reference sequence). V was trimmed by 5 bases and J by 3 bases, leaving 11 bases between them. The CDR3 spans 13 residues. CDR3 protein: CASSLRPLYEQYF. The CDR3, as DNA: TGTGCCAGCAGTCTCCGACCACTCTACGAGCAGTACTTC.

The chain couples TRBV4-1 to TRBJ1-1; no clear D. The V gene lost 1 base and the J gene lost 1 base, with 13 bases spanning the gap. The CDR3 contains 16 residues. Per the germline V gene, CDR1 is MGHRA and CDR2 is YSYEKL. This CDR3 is CASSQVTGGRNTEAFF. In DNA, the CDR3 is TGCGCCAGCAGCCAAGTAACGGGTGGGAGGAACACTGAAGCTTTCTTT.

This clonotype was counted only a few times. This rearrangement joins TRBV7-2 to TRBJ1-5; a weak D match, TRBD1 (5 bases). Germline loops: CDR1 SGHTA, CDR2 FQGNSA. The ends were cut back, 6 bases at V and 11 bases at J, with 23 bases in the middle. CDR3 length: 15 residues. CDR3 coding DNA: TGTGCCAGCAGTCCCGCCGACGGTGAGGGGTTAGCCCAGCATTTT. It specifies CASSPADGEGLAQHF.

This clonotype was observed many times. The CDR3 DNA is TGTGCCAGCAGCTCCCTAGCGGGGAGCACAGATACGCAGTATTTT. Translation gives CASSSLAGSTDTQYF. The chain recombines TRBV7-8 with TRBJ2-3; TRBD2 agrees at 9 bases. The V gene's germline CDR1 is SGHVS and CDR2 FQNEAQ. V shed 4 bases, J shed 0 bases, and the junction held 2 bases outside the gene matches. The CDR3 spans 15 residues. Based on the CDR3 plus reference TRBV7-8 and TRBJ2-3, the full variable domain is GAGVSQSPRYKVAKRGQDVALRCDPISGHVSLFWYQQALGQGPEFLTYFQNEAQLDKSGLPSDRFFAERPEGSVSTLKIQRTQQEDSAVYLCASSSLAGSTDTQYFGPGTRLTVL.

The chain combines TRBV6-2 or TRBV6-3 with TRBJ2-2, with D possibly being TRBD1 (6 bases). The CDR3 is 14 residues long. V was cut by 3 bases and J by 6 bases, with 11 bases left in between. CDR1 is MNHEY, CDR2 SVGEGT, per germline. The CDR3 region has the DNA TGTGCCAGCAGTTATCGACAGGTCGCCGGGGAGCTGTTTTTT. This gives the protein CASSYRQVAGELFF.

This CDR3 reads CASSLTGGLRMNTEAFF. CDR3 DNA: TGTGCCAGCAGCTTAACGGGGGGGCTACGGATGAACACTGAAGCTTTCTTT. The chain is built from TRBV7-3 and TRBJ1-1, with D perhaps TRBD1 (6 bases). The CDR3 has 17 amino acids. CDR1 and CDR2 (germline): SGHTA, FQGTGA. The V and J ends lost 0 bases and 0 bases respectively, with 14 bases between them.

This chain's CDR3 is CASSSLGTAYEQYF. CDR3 nucleotides: TGTGCCAGCAGTTCACTCGGGACAGCCTACGAGCAGTACTTC. The chain is built from TRBV28 and TRBJ2-7, with TRBD1 identical over 7 bases. The J segment lost 2 bases and the V segment lost 4 bases, leaving 5 bases of the junction unmatched. This CDR3 is built from 14 residues. Per germline, CDR1 MDHEN and CDR2 SYDVKM.

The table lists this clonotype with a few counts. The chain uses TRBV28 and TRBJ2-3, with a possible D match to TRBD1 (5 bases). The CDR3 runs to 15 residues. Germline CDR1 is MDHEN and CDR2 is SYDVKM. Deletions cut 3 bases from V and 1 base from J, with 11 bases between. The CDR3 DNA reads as TGTGCCAGCAGTTTTGGTTGGGGCGGCACAGATACGCAGTATTTT. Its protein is CASSFGWGGTDTQYF.